This T cell receptor (beta chain) was captured by sequencing in a study of lymphopenia after photon versus proton radiotherapy (dated by TCRdb to the late 2010s). Some background on the complete study: In patients with gastrointestinal tumors who developed high-grade lymphopenia, the study compared the immunological effects of photon radiation therapy with those of proton radiation therapy. A cohort of around 21 patients with gastrointestinal tumors who received either photon or proton therapy and subsequently developed lymphopenia was included. The study was designed to characterize how the impact on the immune system differs between the two radiation modalities. General study outcomes and caveats: Relative stability during treatment was observed in proton-treated patients, whereas loss of naive T cells and TCR diversity and gain of effector/memory populations were observed in photon-treated patients. The survival association was examined only in patients who died, and the authors described better survival with proton therapy as a possibility, not as a demonstrated result. Among patients across the cohort who died, overall survival time showed an inverse correlation with a larger post-nadir drop in TCR diversity. After the lymphocyte count nadir, repertoires from photon-treated patients showed oligoclonal expansion, particularly of CD8+ Temra cells, and this expansion drove the decline in diversity.

On this clone: Its antigen is currently not known. Per-nucleotide qualities are absent, and no much larger clonotype sits a single base away.

The library came from the immunoSEQ multiplex PCR assay. T cell repertoires were profiled with deep sequencing of rearranged TCR beta loci together with multiparametric flow cytometry. Not all clones reach the TCRdb copy of this immuneACCESS table, which keeps in-frame sequences only. Checked studies attribute under half of the gap to unresolved V genes and leave the rest unexplained. The sample contains around 42,000 clones, around 86% of them found a single time. The top ten hold about 2.2% of the sample. The CDR1 and CDR2 encoded by the germline V gene (reference sequence) are MNHNY and SVGAGI. From the cysteine through the phenylalanine, the CDR3 covers 16 amino acids. The retained sequence is limited to the CDR3, 48 bases, with the frame set at the first base. Clipping removes 6 bases from V and 3 bases from J, with 11 as the unmatched junction base count.

The input for sequencing was peripheral blood, taken from a patient treated with photon-based radiotherapy. The V and J genes are TRBV6-6 and TRBJ1-5; 7 bases in the junction line up with TRBD1. This clonotype was sampled from a man aged 40-55 years with gastric cancer. The CDR3 region has the sequence CASRQNTGAFNQPQHF. The sequenced DNA is TGTGCCAGCAGGCAGAACACAGGGGCGTTCAATCAGCCCCAGCATTTT.